This T cell receptor beta chain was documented in a study of human T cells and chemical hapten exposure (dated by TCRdb to the early 2020s). For the study in its entirety: For sensitization, 2% DPC in acetone was applied to a 2 cm by 2 cm area of upper inner arm skin. Throughout the approximately 24-week study period, patients were also given weekly therapeutic DPC doses on the scalp. Patch testing was performed on the upper back with Finn chambers containing 0.01% DPC, and the patch tests were scored after 6 days according to International Contact Dermatitis Research Group standards. The patient cohort, mostly female, included alopecia areata with under or over 50% scalp involvement, alopecia totalis and alopecia universalis. Libraries were pooled for sequencing, and variation in per-sample TCR yields was attributed mainly to small differences in library volumes within the pool. In alopecia patients, the study followed how the peripheral blood TCR repertoire changed in vivo over primary and secondary sensitization to diphenylcyclopropenone (DPC), a hapten. Blood was sampled from patients pre-sensitization (week 0) and at 2, 6 and about 24 weeks after DPC sensitization. Approximately 28 alopecia patients provided blood for TCR sequencing at one to four time points (pre-sensitization, 2, 6 and 24 weeks). Overall study results and their limits: Patch test score was positively correlated with the number of PT1 expanded TCRs, with significance at thresholds 8, 16 and 32 but not at 4. Because every patient had alopecia, a presumed autoimmune disease, the patients' immune response might differ from that of healthy individuals. DPC sensitization did not change how many TCRs were above 1 in 1000 frequency, and no evidence was found of alterations in global repertoire structure. After repeated subsampling, the strength of the expansion versus patch-test correlation and the threshold at which it became significant changed. Compared with pre-sensitization or healthy control sets, expanded TCRs formed significantly more large CDR3 similarity clusters, which is consistent with antigen-driven responses.

The time point label for this specimen denotes: pre-sensitization, week 0. The treatment or condition label of this sample denotes: therapeutic diphenylcyclopropenone sensitization with weekly scalp DPC. Blood at each patch-test visit was drawn before the patch test was applied. Patients were eligible if aged 18 to 70, diagnosed with alopecia and judged suitable for DPC therapy, and pregnant patients were excluded. Unfractionated whole blood was collected in Tempus Blood RNA tubes, and total RNA was extracted from that blood. The protocol used for the library was RACE. The reads were generated on a NextSeq 500. During library preparation, unique molecular identifiers were attached to individual cDNA molecules so that TCRs could be counted in a quantitative, reproducible way. Each blood RNA sample was used to sequence both TCR alpha and TCR beta chains. The source study handled its data this way. Samples had a median of around 92,000 TCRs, with a range from 23,224 to 690,600. V, J and CDR3 annotation of the TCR reads was performed with the Decombinator software suite. Every sample was subsampled to the same number of TCRs (28,000) for the PS versus PT1 abundance plots. TCRs were defined as expanded if absent before sensitization and observed at least eight times at the 2-week time point. TCRdb ran its own pipeline on the public reads, namely fastp trimming at Q25 and MiXCR clone calling, and kept in-frame beta chains. Identical CDR3 proteins give one entry, which carries the most common genes and DNA. What appears here as the V and J calls and clone size reflects TCRdb's work, not the paper's. The sample includes more than 300,000 distinct CDR3 sequences, with around 5.5% observed a single time. Of the sample, over 6.5% is held by the ten largest clones.

The cysteine opens and the phenylalanine closes a CDR3 of 16 amino acids. The read is trimmed to its CDR3 DNA, 48 bases read in frame from base 1. V sheds 2 bases and J sheds 7 bases, leaving 18 bases between their ends. As to this clonotype: The antigen it recognizes is unknown. The sample holds no much larger clone one base away, and base qualities are not on file.

The sequence was obtained from a woman younger than 35 with alopecia areata. Some clones in this sample may be carry-over from other donors' samples. The chain is assembled from TRBV12-3 or TRBV12-4 and TRBJ2-1; TRBD2 is a possible D gene, resting on 6 matching bases. Sample: whole blood, taken in connection with sensitization to the hapten diphenylcyclopropenone (DPC). Read as DNA, the sequence is TGTGCCAGCAGTTTATTGGGACTCGCTTCGGGGAATGAGCAGTTCTTC. Translated, it reads CASSLLGLASGNEQFF.